This TCR beta chain derives from a study of T cells in Graves' hyperthyroidism and ophthalmopathy. Looking at the study overall: Peripheral blood draws took place at initial diagnosis, ahead of any treatment. The study, taken as a whole, reports: Using 13 V-J features, a model discriminated ophthalmopathy from stable hyperthyroidism. The model's output predicted ophthalmopathy at a median of roughly 6 months prior to onset.

Graves' hyperthyroidism was deemed stable absent ophthalmopathy progression within 18 months. From RNA transcripts, TCR beta CDR3 regions were amplified. Researchers ran a first-round RT-PCR on the TCR CDR3 using the HTBI primer set. One entry per CDR3 protein, called by TCRdb with MiXCR from the multiplex PCR reads. The sample holds hundreds of thousands of distinct CDR3 sequences; 13% to 15% are singletons and the top ten take 9.5% to 13%. V was clipped by 0 bases and J by 1 base, with 3 bases between them. This CDR3 region has 13 residues. Germline values: CDR1 KGHSH, CDR2 LQKENI. This clonotype was observed at least ten times. Its antigen is unknown.

The chain uses TRBV18 and TRBJ1-1; D not resolved. What was sequenced was blood. This clonotype originated in a woman younger than 35 with Graves' hyperthyroidism. The CDR3 reads CASSPPWNTEAFF. The CDR3 DNA is TGTGCCAGCTCACCACCGTGGAACACTGAAGCTTTCTTT.